This T cell receptor (beta chain) was found in a study of blood T cells in healthy people across ages. Study outcomes and limitations: Naive T cell percentage showed a strong correlation with TCR beta diversity.

Through a sample-barcoded 5' primer and a J-beta primer mix, a second PCR was run for roughly 7 to 12 cycles. Each CDR3 protein is one row after TCRdb ran MiXCR on the 5' RACE reads. The profile shows about 830,000 distinct CDR3 sequences, 58% of them singletons. As to this clonotype: No antigen is known for it.

This CDR3 is 15 amino acids long. Germline V gives CDR1 DFQATT, CDR2 SNEGSKA (reference sequence). Trimming removed 2 bases from V and 5 bases from J; junction bases left unmatched: 6. The TCR sequence derives from a man younger than 40 in good health. V is TRBV20-1 and J is TRBJ2-5; 12 bases agree with TRBD2. The sample consisted of blood. The CDR3 region is CSARLTSGSWETQYF. CDR3 nucleotides: TGCAGTGCTAGACTGACTAGCGGGAGTTGGGAGACCCAGTACTTC.